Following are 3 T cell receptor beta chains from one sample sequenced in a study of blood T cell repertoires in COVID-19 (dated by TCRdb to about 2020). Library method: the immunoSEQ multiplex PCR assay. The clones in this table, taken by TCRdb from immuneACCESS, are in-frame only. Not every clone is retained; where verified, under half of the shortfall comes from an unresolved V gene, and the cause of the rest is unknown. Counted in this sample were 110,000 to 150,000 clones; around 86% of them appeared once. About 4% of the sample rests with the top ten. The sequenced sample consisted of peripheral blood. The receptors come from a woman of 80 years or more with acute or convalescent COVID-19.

CDR3 sequence (DNA): TGTGCCAGCAGCCGAAGGAGGGCTGGGGACACTGAAGCTTTCTTT. Protein: CASSRRRAGDTEAFF. The V call is TRBV11-2, the J call TRBJ1-1; D unclear. CDR1 is SGHAT and CDR2 is FQNNGV in the germline V gene. Trimming took off 5 bases at V and 3 bases at J, with 16 bases between the two ends. The CDR3 has 15 residues.

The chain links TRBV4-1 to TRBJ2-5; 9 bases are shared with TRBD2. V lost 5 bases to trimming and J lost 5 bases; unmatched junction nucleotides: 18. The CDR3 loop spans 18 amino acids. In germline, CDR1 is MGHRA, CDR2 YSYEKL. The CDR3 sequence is CASSLGEIAGDPRETQYF. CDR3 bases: TGCGCCAGCAGCTTGGGAGAAATAGCGGGAGATCCCCGGGAGACCCAGTACTTC.

CDR3 bases: TGTGCCAGCAGCGTGGGCGACAGGGTCTTGTTTTTT. Its protein product is CASSVGDRVLFF. The V call is TRBV11-2, the J call TRBJ2-2; TRBD1 matches 7 bases. This CDR3 has 12 amino acids. From germline, CDR1 is SGHAT and CDR2 FQNNGV. V lost 5 bases to trimming and J lost 15 bases; unmatched junction nucleotides: 9.